This is a list of T cell receptor beta chains from one sample in a study of post-analysis software for immune sequencing data. TCRdb used MiXCR to reprocess the PCR reads, holding one entry per CDR3 protein. The sample lists hundreds of thousands of distinct CDR3 sequences; more than 50% were seen once. Sample: blood. The source of these receptors is a girl aged 2 to 9 with multiple sclerosis. Each CDR3 is given with its conserved first and last residue. The D gene is left open where the match is weak. The size entry is marked missing in some rows and otherwise reads once, few, many or a size class.

J: TRBJ2-1
D: NA
size: NA
V: TRBV7-3
DNA: TGTGCCAGCAGCTTAAGCTGGTACAATGAGCAGTTCTTC
CDR3: CASSLSWYNEQFF

J: TRBJ1-3
D: NA
size: NA
V: TRBV29-1
DNA: TGCAGCGGTAGGGAGGCCGCTGGAAACACCATATATTTT
CDR3: CSGREAAGNTIYF

J: TRBJ2-7
D: TRBD2
size: once
V: TRBV5-1
DNA: TGCGCCAGCAGCGTAACCGGGACTAGCGGCAACTACGAGCAGTACTTC
CDR3: CASSVTGTSGNYEQYF

J: TRBJ2-1
D: NA
size: NA
V: TRBV27
DNA: TGTGCCAGCACCCGAGGAGGGAATTGGAATGAGCAGTTCTTC
CDR3: CASTRGGNWNEQFF

J: TRBJ2-5
D: TRBD1
size: few
V: TRBV20-1
DNA: TGCAGTGAGACGGGGAGGACAGGGGGCGCAGGAAGCTCAATCAAAGAGACCCAGTACTTC
CDR3: CSETGRTGGAGSSIKETQYF

J: TRBJ2-1
D: NA
size: NA
V: TRBV10-2
DNA: TGCGCCAGCAGTGACTTAATGAGGCAGTTCTTC
CDR3: CASSDLMRQFF

J: TRBJ1-5
D: NA
size: NA
V: TRBV2
DNA: TGTGCCAGCAGTACGGGAATCAATCAGCCCCAGCATTTT
CDR3: CASSTGINQPQHF

J: TRBJ2-3
D: NA
size: NA
V: TRBV4-3
DNA: TGCGCCAGCAGCCAAGCTAATAGCGTCACAGATACGCAGTATTTT
CDR3: CASSQANSVTDTQYF

J: TRBJ2-1
D: TRBD2
size: once
V: TRBV7-2
DNA: TGTGCCAGCAGCTTAGTTACCGGGAGCGGGGTAGGATCCTACAATGAGCAGTTCTTC
CDR3: CASSLVTGSGVGSYNEQFF

J: TRBJ1-5
D: TRBD1
size: NA
V: TRBV7-6
DNA: TGTGCCGGGGGACAGGATAGCAATCAGCCCCAGCATTTT
CDR3: CAGGQDSNQPQHF

J: TRBJ2-4
D: TRBD1
size: NA
V: TRBV29-1
DNA: TGCAGCGTCGAAGACAGGGGCTCCCGGTTTAAAAACATTCAGTACTTC
CDR3: CSVEDRGSRFKNIQYF